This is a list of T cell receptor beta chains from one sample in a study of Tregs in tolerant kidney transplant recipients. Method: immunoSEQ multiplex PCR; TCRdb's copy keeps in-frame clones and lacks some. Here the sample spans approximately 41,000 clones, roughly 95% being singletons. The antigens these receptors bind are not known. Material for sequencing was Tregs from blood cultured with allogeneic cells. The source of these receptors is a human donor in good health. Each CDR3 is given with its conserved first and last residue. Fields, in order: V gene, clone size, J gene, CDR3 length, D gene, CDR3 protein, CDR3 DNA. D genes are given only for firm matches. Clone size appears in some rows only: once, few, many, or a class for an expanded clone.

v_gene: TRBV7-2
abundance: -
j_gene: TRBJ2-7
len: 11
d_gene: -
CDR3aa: CASSPYREQYF
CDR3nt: TGTGCCAGCAGCCCTTATCGCGAGCAGTACTTC

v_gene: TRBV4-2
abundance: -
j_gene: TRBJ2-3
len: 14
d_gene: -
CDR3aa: CASSQENPADTQYF
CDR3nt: TGTGCCAGCAGCCAAGAGAATCCGGCAGATACGCAGTATTTT

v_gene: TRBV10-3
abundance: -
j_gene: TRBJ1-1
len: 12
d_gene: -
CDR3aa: CAIKSPNTEAFF
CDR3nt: TGTGCCATCAAGTCCCCGAACACTGAAGCTTTCTTT

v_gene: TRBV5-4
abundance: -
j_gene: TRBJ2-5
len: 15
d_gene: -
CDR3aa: CATQRGYSDLKTQYF
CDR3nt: TGTGCCACACAAAGGGGCTACAGCGATTTAAAGACCCAGTACTTC

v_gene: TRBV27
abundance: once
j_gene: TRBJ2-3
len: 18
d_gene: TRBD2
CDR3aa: CASSLMGGRAVVADTQYF
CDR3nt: TGTGCCAGCAGTTTAATGGGCGGGAGGGCCGTGGTGGCAGATACGCAGTATTTT

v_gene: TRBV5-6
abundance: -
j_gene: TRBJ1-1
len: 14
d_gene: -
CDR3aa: CASSKMGGNTEAFF
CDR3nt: TGTGCCAGCAGCAAGATGGGAGGGAACACTGAAGCTTTCTTT

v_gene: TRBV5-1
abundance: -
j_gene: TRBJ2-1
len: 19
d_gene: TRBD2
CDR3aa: CASSRPSGLADSSYNEQFF
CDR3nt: TGCGCCAGCAGCAGACCTTCGGGACTAGCGGATAGCTCCTACAATGAGCAGTTCTTC

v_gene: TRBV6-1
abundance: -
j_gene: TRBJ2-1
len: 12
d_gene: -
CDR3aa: CASSVAKHSQFF
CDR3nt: TGTGCCAGCAGTGTTGCAAAACATTCTCAGTTCTTC

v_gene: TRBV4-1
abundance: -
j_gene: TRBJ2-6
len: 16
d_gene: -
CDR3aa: CASSQSSGTGANVLTF
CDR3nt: TGCGCCAGCAGCCAGAGTTCGGGGACTGGGGCCAACGTCCTGACTTTC

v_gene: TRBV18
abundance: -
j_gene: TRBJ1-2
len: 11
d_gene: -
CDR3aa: CASSPGGPLTF
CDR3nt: TGTGCCAGCTCACCGGGGGGGCCCCTCACCTTC

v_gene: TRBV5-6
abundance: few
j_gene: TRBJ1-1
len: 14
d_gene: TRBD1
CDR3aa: CASSRTRQGMGAFF
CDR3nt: TGTGCCAGCAGCCGGACCCGACAGGGGATGGGAGCTTTCTTT

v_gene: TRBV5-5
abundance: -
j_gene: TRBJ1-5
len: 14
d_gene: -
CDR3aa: CASSLSGASQPQHF
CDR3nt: TGTGCCAGCAGCTTGTCAGGGGCCAGTCAGCCCCAGCATTTT

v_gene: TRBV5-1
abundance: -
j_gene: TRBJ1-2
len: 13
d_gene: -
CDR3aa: CASSFRTYDGYTF
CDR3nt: TGCGCCAGCAGCTTTAGGACATACGATGGCTACACCTTC

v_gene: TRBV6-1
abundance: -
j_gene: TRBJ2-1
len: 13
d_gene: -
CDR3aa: CASRSFTRTEQFF
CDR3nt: TGTGCCAGCAGGTCTTTTACCAGGACGGAGCAGTTCTTC

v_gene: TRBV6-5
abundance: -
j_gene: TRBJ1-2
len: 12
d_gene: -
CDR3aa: CASSYWGEGYTF
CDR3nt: TGTGCCAGCAGTTATTGGGGGGAAGGCTACACCTTC

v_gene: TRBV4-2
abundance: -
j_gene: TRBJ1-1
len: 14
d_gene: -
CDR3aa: CASSQAGTTYEAFF
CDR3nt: TGTGCCAGCAGCCAGGCCGGGACTACCTATGAAGCTTTCTTT

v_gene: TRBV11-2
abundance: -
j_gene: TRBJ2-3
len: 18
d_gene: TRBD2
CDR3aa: CASSLGGQGLAGVVTQYF
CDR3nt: TGTGCCAGCAGCTTAGGGGGACAGGGACTAGCGGGAGTTGTTACGCAGTATTTT

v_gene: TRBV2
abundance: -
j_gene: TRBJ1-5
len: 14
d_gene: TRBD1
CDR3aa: CASNRQGKDQPQHF
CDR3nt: TGTGCCAGCAATAGACAGGGGAAAGATCAGCCCCAGCATTTT

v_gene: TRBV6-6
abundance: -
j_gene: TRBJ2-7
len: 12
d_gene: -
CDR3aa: CASSWESYEQYF
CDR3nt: TGTGCCAGCAGTTGGGAGTCCTACGAGCAGTACTTC

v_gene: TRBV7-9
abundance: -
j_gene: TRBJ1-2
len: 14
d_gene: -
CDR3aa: CASSLVRVGYGYTF
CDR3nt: TGTGCCAGCAGCTTAGTAAGGGTCGGATATGGCTACACCTTC

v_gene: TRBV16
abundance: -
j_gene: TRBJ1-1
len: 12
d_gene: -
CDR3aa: CASRRTGFGAFF
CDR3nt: TGTGCCAGCAGAAGAACTGGATTTGGAGCTTTCTTT

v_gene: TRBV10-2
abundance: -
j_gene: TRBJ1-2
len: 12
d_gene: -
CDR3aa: CASYQETYGYTF
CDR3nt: TGCGCCAGCTACCAGGAAACCTATGGCTACACCTTC

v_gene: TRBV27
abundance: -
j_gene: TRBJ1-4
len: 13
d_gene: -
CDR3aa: CASSLAGGEKLFF
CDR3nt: TGTGCCAGCAGTTTAGCGGGGGGTGAAAAACTGTTTTTT

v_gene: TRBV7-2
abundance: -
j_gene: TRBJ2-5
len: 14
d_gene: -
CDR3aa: CATGGRAGQETQYF
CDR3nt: TGTGCCACCGGAGGTCGGGCGGGGCAAGAGACCCAGTACTTC

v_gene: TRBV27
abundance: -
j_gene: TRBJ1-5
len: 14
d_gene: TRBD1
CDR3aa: CASSQTGVGQPQHF
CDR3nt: TGTGCCAGCAGTCAGACAGGGGTGGGTCAGCCCCAGCATTTT

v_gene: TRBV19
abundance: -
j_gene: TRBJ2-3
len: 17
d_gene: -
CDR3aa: CASSMVGGGRGGVKQYF
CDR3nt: TGTGCCAGTAGCATGGTCGGCGGGGGGCGAGGGGGCGTGAAGCAGTATTTT

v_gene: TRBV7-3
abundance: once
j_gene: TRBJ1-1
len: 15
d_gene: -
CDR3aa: CASSPLGGPDTEAFF
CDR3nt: TGTGCCAGCAGCCCCTTGGGGGGCCCTGACACTGAAGCTTTCTTT

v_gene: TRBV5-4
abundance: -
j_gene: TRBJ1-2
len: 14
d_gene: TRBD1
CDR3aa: CASSVGTGYYGYTF
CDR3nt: TGTGCCAGCAGCGTAGGGACAGGGTACTATGGCTACACCTTC

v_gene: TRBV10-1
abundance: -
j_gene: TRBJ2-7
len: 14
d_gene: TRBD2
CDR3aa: CASSEGGRAYEQYF
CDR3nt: TGCGCCAGCAGTGAGGGAGGGAGGGCCTACGAGCAGTACTTC

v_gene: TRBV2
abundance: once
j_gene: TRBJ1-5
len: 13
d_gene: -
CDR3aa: CASRGQFGQPQHF
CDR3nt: TGTGCCAGCAGAGGACAGTTTGGTCAGCCCCAGCATTTT

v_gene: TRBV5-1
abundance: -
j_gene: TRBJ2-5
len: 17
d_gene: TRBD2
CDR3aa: CASSTGLAATIQETQYF
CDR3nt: TGCGCCAGCAGCACCGGACTAGCGGCCACAATTCAAGAGACCCAGTACTTC

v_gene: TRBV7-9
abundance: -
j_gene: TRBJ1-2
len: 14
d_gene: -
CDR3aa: CASSLVQGTYGYTF
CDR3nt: TGTGCCAGCAGCTTAGTCCAGGGTACCTATGGCTACACCTTC

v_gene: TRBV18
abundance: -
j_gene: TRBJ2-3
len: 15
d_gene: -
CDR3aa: CASSPPGRATDTQYF
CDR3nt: TGTGCCAGCTCACCACCGGGTCGGGCCACAGATACGCAGTATTTT